The 10 T cell receptor beta chains in this list originate from one sample, sequenced in a study of blood T cells in healthy people across ages. Next came a second PCR, run for roughly 6 to 11 cycles, which used a sample-barcoded 5' primer along with a J-beta primer mix. TCRdb analysed the 5' RACE reads with MiXCR anew, one entry per CDR3 protein. Seen here are around 800,000 distinct CDR3 sequences, 35% to 60% observed once, and the top ten hold over 15%. Sequenced sample: blood. These receptors came from a man aged 80 or over in good health.

This sequence joins TRBV30 and TRBJ2-7; either TRBD1 or TRBD2 may supply D (5 bases each). Germline V gene sequence: CDR1 GTSNPN, CDR2 SVGIG (reference sequence). CDR3 length equals 14 residues. Between the trimmed V and J ends, which lost 0 bases and 0 bases, there was a span of 9 bases. In DNA form, the CDR3 reads TGTGCCTGGAGTGTAACCGGGACCTCCTACGAGCAGTACTTC. It codes for CAWSVTGTSYEQYF.

This clonotype occurred once. This chain joins TRBV4-2 and TRBJ1-4; 7 bases are a match to TRBD1. Losses at the gene ends were 3 bases for V and 15 bases for J; bases not matched to a gene: 7. CDR1 is LGHNA and CDR2 is YNFKEQ in the germline V gene. The CDR3 runs 12 residues. The CDR3 coding sequence is TGTGCCAGCAGCCACCGACAGGGAGCATTGTTTTTT. This translates into CASSHRQGALFF.

The table lists this clonotype with a few counts. The chain links TRBV29-1 to TRBJ1-1; D is undetermined. V lost 8 bases and J lost 6, with 19 bases in between. The CDR3 sequence is 13 residues long. Germline V gene data show CDR1 as SQVTM and CDR2 as ANQGSEA. The CDR3 DNA is TGCAGCCTCTCTCCCCGTGGGGAATCTGAAGCTTTCTTT. It codes for CSLSPRGESEAFF. Complete variable domain (other parts from reference TRBV29-1 and TRBJ1-1): SAVISQKPSRDICQRGTSLTIQCQVDSQVTMMFWYRQQPGQSLTLIATANQGSEATYESGFVIDKFPISRPNLTFSTLTVSNMSPEDSSIYLCSLSPRGESEAFFGQGTRLTVV.

V gene TRBV11-3 combines with J gene TRBJ2-1; 7 bases line up with TRBD2. The CDR3 sequence is 14 residues long. The trim removed 1 base at V and 6 bases at J, leaving 3 bases unmatched. Germline-derived CDR1 and CDR2 are SGHNT and YENEEA. Here the CDR3 reads CASSLGASGNEQFF. The CDR3 nucleotides read TGTGCCAGCAGCTTAGGCGCTAGCGGCAATGAGCAGTTCTTC.

The chain combines TRBV9 with TRBJ2-7; TRBD1 aligns across 8 bases. CDR1 and CDR2 (germline): SGDLS, YYNGEE. The CDR3 consists of 14 residues. V lost 0 bases to trimming and J lost 6 bases; unmatched junction nucleotides: 5. The DNA of the CDR3 is TGTGCCAGCAGCGTAGTAGGACAGGGCGGCGAGCAGTACTTC. Amino acid sequence: CASSVVGQGGEQYF.

In this sample, this clonotype turned up many times. The chain recombines TRBV4-3 with TRBJ2-7, with D possibly matching TRBD1 (6 bases). This CDR3 contains 15 residues. V lost 0 bases, J lost 5 bases, and 14 bases lay in between. Germline-derived CDR1 and CDR2 are LGHNA and YSLEER. The chain's CDR3 is CASSQDSRGFDEQYF. The CDR3 bases are TGCGCCAGCAGCCAAGATAGCAGGGGATTCGACGAGCAGTACTTC.

The gene calls are TRBV24-1 and TRBJ2-4, with D possibly being TRBD2 (5 bases). With the DNA end fitting TRBJ2-5 better, the J assignment may be wrong. Germline CDR1 reads KGHDR; CDR2 reads SFDVKD. The CDR3 is made up of 16 amino acids. CDR3 amino acids: CATSDSAADRMETQYF. In DNA form, the CDR3 reads TGTGCCACCAGTGATTCGGCAGCGGATCGGATGGAGACCCAGTACTTC.

V usage is TRBV20-1 and J usage is TRBJ2-5, with 10 bases that match TRBD2. There are 17 residues in the CDR3. From germline, CDR1 is DFQATT and CDR2 SNEGSKA (reference sequence). Trimming cost V 8 bases and J 0 bases; bases outside gene matches: 15. The CDR3 DNA reads as TGCAGTACCTCCCCCCCCCAAGGACTAGCGGACCAAGAGACCCAGTACTTC. It codes for CSTSPPQGLADQETQYF.

This clonotype was seen ten or more times. The chain couples TRBV7-9 to TRBJ2-1; 8 bases line up with TRBD2. Germline CDR1 and CDR2: SEHNR and FQNEAQ (reference sequence). V was clipped by 10 bases and J by 0 bases; unmatched bases: 5. The CDR3 sequence is 14 residues long. The CDR3 DNA is TGTGCCACCTTGACTAGCGCCTCCTACAATGAGCAGTTCTTC. Residues: CATLTSASYNEQFF.

The rearrangement links TRBV20-1 to TRBJ2-7, with D possibly matching TRBD2 (5 bases). V dropped 0 bases and J dropped 1 base, with 10 bases sitting between them. This CDR3 has 14 residues. Looked up from germline, CDR1 is DFQATT and CDR2 is SNEGSKA (reference sequence). CDR3 sequence (DNA): TGCAGTGCTAGAGATGCCGGGGTTTCCTACGAGCAGTACTTC. Translation gives CSARDAGVSYEQYF.